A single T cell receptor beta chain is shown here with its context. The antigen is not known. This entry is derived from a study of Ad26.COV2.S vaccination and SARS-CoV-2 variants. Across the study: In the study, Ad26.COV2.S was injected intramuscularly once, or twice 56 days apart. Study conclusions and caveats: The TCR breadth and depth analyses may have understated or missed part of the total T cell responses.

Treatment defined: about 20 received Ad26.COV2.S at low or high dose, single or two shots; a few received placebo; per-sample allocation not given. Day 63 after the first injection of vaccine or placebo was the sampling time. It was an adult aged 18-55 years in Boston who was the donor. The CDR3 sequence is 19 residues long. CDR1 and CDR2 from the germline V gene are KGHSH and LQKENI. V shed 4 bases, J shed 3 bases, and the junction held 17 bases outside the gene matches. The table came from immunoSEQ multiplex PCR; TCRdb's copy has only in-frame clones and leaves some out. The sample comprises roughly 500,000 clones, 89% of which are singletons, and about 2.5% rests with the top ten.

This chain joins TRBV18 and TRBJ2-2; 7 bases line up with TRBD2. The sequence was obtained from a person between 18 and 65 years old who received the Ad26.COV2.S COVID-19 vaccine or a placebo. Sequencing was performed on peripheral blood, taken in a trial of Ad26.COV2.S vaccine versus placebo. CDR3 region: CASSQPRFSSGTYTGELFF. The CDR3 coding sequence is TGTGCCAGCTCACAACCACGTTTTTCCAGCGGGACCTACACCGGGGAGCTGTTTTTT.